Following are 19 T cell receptor beta chains from one sample sequenced in a study of T cells in Graves' hyperthyroidism and ophthalmopathy. Researchers amplified the TCR beta CDR3 regions from RNA transcripts. The TCR CDR3 was amplified in a first-round RT-PCR using the HTBI primer set. MiXCR, applied by TCRdb to the multiplex PCR reads, yields one record per CDR3 protein. The table has about 680,000 distinct CDR3 sequences, roughly 32% seen once. Sequenced material: blood. Every receptor here comes from a woman between 35 and 50 years old with Graves' hyperthyroidism.

This clonotype was observed a few times. The junction departs from the called germline gene at one end, perhaps through a read error. The J gene is TRBJ2-7, the V gene TRBV6-5; D ambiguous. Per the germline V gene, CDR1 is MNHEY and CDR2 is SVGAGI. The CDR3 has 13 amino acids. The CDR3 protein is CASSNSYPYEQYF. DNA for the CDR3: TGTGCCAGCAGTAACTCCTACCCCTACGAGCAGTACTTC.

The sample holds many counts of this clonotype. This chain uses TRBV10-1 with TRBJ2-6; D call uncertain. Germline CDR1 WNHNN, CDR2 SYGVQD (reference sequence). This CDR3 is built from 14 residues. With 6 bases removed from V and 0 bases from J, the gap between germline ends came to 6 bases. CDR3 loop: CASSDGSGANVLTF. The DNA of the CDR3 is TGCGCCAGCAGCGACGGCTCTGGGGCCAACGTCCTGACTTTC.

Ten or more counts support this clonotype. The chain has TRBV12-3 or TRBV12-4 and TRBJ2-5, with D possibly matching TRBD2 (5 bases). The CDR3 has 14 amino acids. V was pared by 3 bases and J by 1 base, with 9 bases between. The CDR3 nucleotides read TGTGCCAGCAGTTTGGTGCGGGCCCAAGAGACCCAGTACTTC. It specifies CASSLVRAQETQYF.

J is TRBJ1-6 and V is TRBV7-2; tentatively, D is TRBD1 (5 bases). The V end lost 1 base, the J end lost 8 bases, and 12 bases lay between the germline ends. From germline, CDR1 is SGHTA and CDR2 FQGNSA. The CDR3 spans 15 residues. Written as DNA, the CDR3 is TGTGCCAGCAGCTTAGGGCAGGGTCCATATTCACCCCTCCACTTT. Amino acid sequence: CASSLGQGPYSPLHF.

A note on this clonotype: Here the CDR3 omits its conserved ending phenylalanine or tryptophan, so a read error is the likely source. The rearrangement links TRBV14 to TRBJ2-7; D is undetermined. The germline V and J ends were trimmed by 4 bases and 0 bases, with 10 bases remaining between them. The CDR3 length is 14 residues. CDR1 and CDR2 from the germline V gene are SGHDN and FVKESK. Here the CDR3 DNA reads TGTGCCAGCAGCCCCGGGCGCGGCTCCTACGAGCAGTACCTC. This translates into CASSPGRGSYEQYL.

The chain recombines TRBV20-1 with TRBJ1-5; tentative D call: TRBD1 (5 bases). The CDR3 covers 15 residues. V was pared by 3 bases and J by 3 bases, with 15 bases between. Germline-derived CDR1 and CDR2 are DFQATT and SNEGSKA (reference sequence). The CDR3 sequence: CSASQGSAFNQPQHF. The CDR3 nucleotides are TGCAGTGCTAGCCAGGGCAGCGCCTTCAATCAGCCCCAGCATTTT.

The gene calls are TRBV6-5 and TRBJ2-2; no clear D gene. Looked up from germline, CDR1 is MNHEY and CDR2 is SVGAGI. This CDR3 has 13 residues. V shed 6 bases and J shed 1 base, with 6 bases lying between them. The CDR3 reads CASRPVNTGELFF. In DNA form, the CDR3 reads TGTGCCAGCAGACCCGTGAACACCGGGGAGCTGTTTTTT.

In nucleotides, the CDR3 is TGTGCCAGCGGTGAAGTGGGCACTGAAGCTTTCTTT. Its translation: CASGEVGTEAFF. This chain connects TRBV7-6 to TRBJ1-1, with unresolved D. V dropped 8 bases and J dropped 4 bases, with 11 bases sitting between them. CDR3 length equals 12 residues. The germline V gene encodes CDR1 SGHVS and CDR2 FNYEAQ.

This chain uses TRBV5-5 with TRBJ1-2, with 9 bases that match TRBD1. The CDR3 has 16 residues. Germline trimming cut 4 bases from V and 5 bases from J; bases unmatched to any gene: 12. The germline CDR1 and CDR2 sequences are SGHKS and YYEKEE (reference sequence). The CDR3 loop is CASSLDWTGDPYGYTF. DNA of the CDR3: TGTGCCAGCAGCCTTGACTGGACAGGGGACCCGTATGGCTACACCTTC. The variable domain in full, completed from reference TRBV5-5 and TRBJ1-2, reads DAGVTQSPTHLIKTRGQQVTLRCSPISGHKSVSWYQQVLGQGPQFIFQYYEKEERGRGNFPDRFSARQFPNYSSELNVNALLLGDSALYLCASSLDWTGDPYGYTFGSGTRLTVV.

This chain links TRBV9 with TRBJ2-3, with 8 bases that match TRBD2. There are 17 residues in the CDR3. In germline, CDR1 is SGDLS, CDR2 YYNGEE. V lost 0 bases to trimming and J lost 2 bases; unmatched junction nucleotides: 8. The DNA of the CDR3 is TGTGCCAGCAGCGTAGCTACTCGGGGGGGACCCACAGATACGCAGTATTTT. Translating it yields CASSVATRGGPTDTQYF.

The chain recombines TRBV14 with TRBJ2-1, with 10 bases that match TRBD2. V shed 6 bases, J shed 8 bases, and the junction held 13 bases outside the gene matches. The length of the CDR3 is 16 residues. Germline V lookup: CDR1 SGHDN, CDR2 FVKESK. CDR3 amino acids: CASSAGTSERPHEQFF. DNA of the CDR3: TGTGCCAGCAGTGCCGGGACTAGCGAGCGCCCGCATGAGCAGTTCTTC.

J is TRBJ2-7 and V is TRBV9; possible D gene TRBD2, 6 bases. Germline V CDR1 and CDR2: SGDLS, YYNGEE. The V and J ends lost 0 bases and 6 bases respectively, with 16 bases between them. The CDR3 totals 15 residues. As DNA, the CDR3 is TGTGCCAGCAGCGTAGCCCCGACTAGAAATGGCGAGCAGTACTTC. This translates into CASSVAPTRNGEQYF.

This clonotype was counted a few times. The junction does not match germline at one end; this may be a read error. The chain has TRBV5-1 and TRBJ2-2, with D perhaps matching TRBD1 (5 bases). The CDR3 runs to 16 residues. Germline V gene lookup returns CDR1 SGHRS and CDR2 YFSETQ. The CDR3 region has the DNA TGTGCCAGCAGCTTAATTACACAGGACCTGGTCGGGGAGCTGTTTTTT. Amino acid sequence: CASSLITQDLVGELFF.

The V gene is TRBV29-1, the J gene TRBJ1-6, with unresolved D. The CDR3 runs to 13 residues. V was clipped by 1 base and J by 8 bases, with 9 bases between them. Germline V gene data show CDR1 as SQVTM and CDR2 as ANQGSEA. The CDR3 protein is CSVEVRRHSPLHF. As DNA, the CDR3 is TGCAGCGTTGAAGTGAGGAGGCATTCACCCCTCCACTTT. Full variable domain (remainder filled in from reference TRBV29-1 and TRBJ1-6): SAVISQKPSRDICQRGTSLTIQCQVDSQVTMMFWYRQQPGQSLTLIATANQGSEATYESGFVIDKFPISRPNLTFSTLTVSNMSPEDSSIYLCSVEVRRHSPLHFGNGTRLTVT.

The sample holds many counts of this clonotype. The chain couples TRBV7-9 to TRBJ2-7, with 11 bases lining up with TRBD1. The V segment lost 5 bases and the J segment 12 bases; nucleotides outside the gene matches: 9. Germline lookup yields CDR1 SEHNR and CDR2 FQNEAQ (reference sequence). The CDR3 spans 13 residues. In DNA, the CDR3 is TGTGCCAGCAGCGTATCGGACAGGGGGCGGATGTACTTC. Amino acids: CASSVSDRGRMYF.

The chain is built from TRBV5-1 and TRBJ2-5; D is undetermined. V was cut by 0 bases and J by 2 bases, with 11 bases left in between. The CDR3 has 15 amino acids. From germline, CDR1 is SGHRS and CDR2 YFSETQ. CDR3 bases: TGCGCCAGCAGCTTGGTGGGCCGCCAGCAAGAGACCCAGTACTTC. This sequence encodes CASSLVGRQQETQYF.

This clonotype was seen at least ten times. The V gene is TRBV7-9, the J gene TRBJ1-5; D is possibly TRBD1 (6 bases). The CDR3 runs 14 residues. V was clipped by 1 base and J by 4 bases, with 8 bases between them. Germline CDR1 and CDR2: SEHNR and FQNEAQ (reference sequence). CDR3: CASSLDRVNQPQHF. Here the CDR3 DNA reads TGTGCCAGCAGCTTAGACAGGGTAAATCAGCCCCAGCATTTT.

This clonotype came up many times. The V and J genes are TRBV10-3 and TRBJ2-7; 10 bases agree with TRBD2. Trimming took 6 bases from V and 4 from J; bases not matched to a gene: 6. The CDR3 length is 14 residues. Germline V gene data show CDR1 as ENHRY and CDR2 as SYGVKD. The CDR3 region has the DNA TGTGCCATCAGCCCTGGACTAGCGGATTACGAGCAGTACTTC. Translation: CAISPGLADYEQYF.

The genes are TRBV28 and TRBJ1-6; tentatively, D is TRBD1 (5 bases). With 6 bases removed from V and 3 bases from J, the gap between germline ends came to 12 bases. Germline V lookup: CDR1 MDHEN, CDR2 SYDVKM. The CDR3 length is 15 residues. CDR3 residues: CASRREGFYNSPLHF. The CDR3 DNA follows: TGTGCCAGCAGACGGGAGGGGTTCTATAATTCACCCCTCCACTTT. The complete variable domain, with remaining parts taken from reference TRBV28 and TRBJ1-6, reads DVKVTQSSRYLVKRTGEKVFLECVQDMDHENMFWYRQDPGLGLRLIYFSYDVKMKEKGDIPEGYSVSREKKERFSLILESASTNQTSMYLCASRREGFYNSPLHFGNGTRLTVT.